The 27 T cell receptor beta chains reported below all come from one sample, sequenced in a study of blood T cell repertoires in COVID-19. The repertoire was sequenced with immunoSEQ multiplex PCR; TCRdb's copy has only in-frame clones and lacks some. This sample has more than 350,000 clones, with about 83% found just once. The sample consisted of PBMCs or T cells enriched from blood (not recorded which). The receptors were sampled from a woman between 50 and 59 years old who had recovered from COVID-19.

This clone has only one observation. V and J are TRBV19 and TRBJ1-2; D gene unclear. The CDR3 is 10 amino acids. Between the trimmed V and J ends, which lost 8 bases and 8 bases, there was a span of 9 bases. Per germline, CDR1 LNHDA and CDR2 SQIVND (reference sequence). CDR3 DNA sequence: TGTGCCAGTTTTCAGGTAGGCTACACCTTC. Translated: CASFQVGYTF.

The chain recombines TRBV9 with TRBJ1-4; D ambiguous. CDR1 is SGDLS and CDR2 is YYNGEE in the germline V gene. CDR3 size: 15 residues. The ends were cut back, 3 bases at V and 7 bases at J, with 16 bases in the middle. The CDR3 nucleotides read TGTGCCAGCAGCGACAGCCCCCAATCTGGTGAAAAACTGTTTTTT. Translation gives CASSDSPQSGEKLFF.

The V and J genes are TRBV24-1 and TRBJ2-5; 10 bases are shared with TRBD2. CDR1 is KGHDR and CDR2 is SFDVKD in the germline V gene. V was pared by 4 bases and J by 1 base, with 5 bases of the junction left unmatched. The CDR3 totals 16 residues. The CDR3 bases are TGTGCCACCAGTGACCGGACTAGCGGATTCCAAGAGACCCAGTACTTC. It specifies CATSDRTSGFQETQYF.

J is TRBJ1-5 and V is TRBV13; weak D call: TRBD1 (5 bases). V lost 4 bases to trimming and J lost 2 bases, with 12 bases between them. The germline CDR1 and CDR2 sequences are PRHDT and FYEKMQ (reference sequence). The CDR3 is 15 residues long. The CDR3 region is CASSWQGGGNQPQHF. The CDR3 DNA follows: TGTGCCAGCAGCTGGCAGGGTGGGGGCAATCAGCCCCAGCATTTT.

This clone was seen just once. The chain joins TRBV30 to TRBJ2-1; TRBD2 matches at 9 bases. The CDR3 contains 14 residues. The V gene end was trimmed by 3 bases and the J gene end by 10 bases; junction bases not matched to a gene: 10. Germline CDR1 and CDR2: GTSNPN and SVGIG (reference sequence). CDR3 protein: CAWSLGLALGEQFF. The CDR3 region has the DNA TGTGCCTGGAGCCTGGGACTAGCATTGGGGGAGCAGTTCTTC.

A single count supports this clone. The V gene is TRBV18, the J gene TRBJ1-5; D perhaps matches TRBD1 (5 bases). Germline V CDR1 and CDR2: KGHSH, LQKENI. The ends were cut back, 3 bases at V and 4 bases at J, with 10 bases in the middle. The CDR3 has 14 amino acids. CDR3 protein: CASSPDSANQPQHF. CDR3 DNA: TGTGCCAGCTCACCCGACAGCGCTAATCAGCCCCAGCATTTT.

This sequence joins TRBV19 and TRBJ1-3; tentatively, D is TRBD1 (6 bases). CDR1 is LNHDA and CDR2 is SQIVND in the germline V gene (reference sequence). The CDR3 consists of 16 residues. Trimming took off 9 bases at V and 5 bases at J, with 23 bases between the two ends. CDR3 region: CASALGTGGQRNTIYF. In DNA, the CDR3 is TGTGCCAGCGCCTTAGGCACCGGGGGGCAAAGAAACACCATATATTTT.

V is TRBV28 and J is TRBJ2-3; 10 nucleotides match TRBD1. From germline, CDR1 is MDHEN and CDR2 SYDVKM. There are 16 residues in the CDR3. Trimming removed 6 bases from V and 2 bases from J; junction bases left unmatched: 8. The CDR3 DNA reads as TGTGCCAGCAGCGAAACCGGGACAGGGGACACAGATACGCAGTATTTT. Translation: CASSETGTGDTDTQYF.

This clone was observed once. CDR3 DNA sequence: TGTGCCAGCAGTTCGTTAGCGGCAGATACGCAGTATTTT. It specifies CASSSLAADTQYF. V gene TRBV28 combines with J gene TRBJ2-3; D may be TRBD2 (6 bases). V shed 4 bases and J shed 4 bases, with 9 bases lying between them. Germline values: CDR1 MDHEN, CDR2 SYDVKM. The CDR3 sequence is 13 residues long.

The chain has TRBV28 and TRBJ2-7; D is uncertain. The V gene's germline CDR1 is MDHEN and CDR2 SYDVKM. V lost 8 bases, J lost 0 bases, and 8 bases lay in between. The CDR3 is 12 amino acids. The DNA for the CDR3 is TGTGCCAGCCGCGAAACCTCCTACGAGCAGTACTTC. Residues: CASRETSYEQYF.

The chain is built from TRBV11-2 and TRBJ2-7, with unresolved D. The CDR3 sequence is 11 residues long. From germline, CDR1 is SGHAT and CDR2 FQNNGV. Trimming shortened V by 5 bases and J by 4 bases, and 6 bases separated the two germline ends. In DNA, the CDR3 is TGTGCCAGCAGCGTCAGTTACGAGCAGTACTTC. Protein sequence: CASSVSYEQYF.

On this clone itself: This sample includes further DNA sequences coding for the same CDR3. The gene calls are TRBV19 and TRBJ1-1, with D hard to call. The CDR3 consists of 13 residues. Germline loops: CDR1 LNHDA, CDR2 SQIVND (reference sequence). V was cut by 3 bases and J by 1 base, with 6 bases left in between. CDR3 sequence: CASSIFGNTEAFF. For the CDR3, the DNA is TGTGCCAGTAGTATCTTCGGGAACACTGAAGCTTTCTTT.

The chain links TRBV4-2 to TRBJ2-2, with 10 bases aligning to TRBD2. V gave up 1 base and J gave up 0 bases; unmatched junction bases: 8. The CDR3 loop spans 19 amino acids. CDR1 is LGHNA, CDR2 YNFKEQ, per germline. For the CDR3, the DNA is TGTGCCAGCAGCCAAGTAGCTAGCGGGAGCCGTCCGAACACCGGGGAGCTGTTTTTT. Its protein is CASSQVASGSRPNTGELFF.

The chain employs TRBV7-9 and TRBJ2-5; 8 bases agree with TRBD1. Per germline, CDR1 SEHNR and CDR2 FQNEAQ (reference sequence). CDR3 length: 15 amino acids. With V trimmed by 3 bases and J by 5 bases, 8 bases remained unmatched. CDR3 nucleotides: TGTGCCAGCAGCTTGGGGGACAGGCGGCGCGAGACCCAGTACTTC. Its translation is CASSLGDRRRETQYF.

This chain connects TRBV28 to TRBJ1-1; D is ambiguous. Trimming removed 6 bases at V and 0 bases at J, with 11 bases between. The CDR3 length is 14 residues. The V gene's germline CDR1 is MDHEN and CDR2 SYDVKM. CDR3 loop: CASRKGLMNTEAFF. The CDR3 DNA reads as TGTGCCAGCAGGAAAGGACTGATGAACACTGAAGCTTTCTTT. The full variable domain, completed using reference TRBV28 and TRBJ1-1, is DVKVTQSSRYLVKRTGEKVFLECVQDMDHENMFWYRQDPGLGLRLIYFSYDVKMKEKGDIPEGYSVSREKKERFSLILESASTNQTSMYLCASRKGLMNTEAFFGQGTRLTVV.

The chain links TRBV11-2 to TRBJ1-5; 9 bases line up with TRBD1. V lost 2 bases and J lost 5; bases outside the gene matches: 1. CDR3 length: 14 residues. Per the germline V gene, CDR1 is SGHAT and CDR2 is FQNNGV. CDR3 protein: CASSLTGGDQPQHF. As DNA, the CDR3 is TGTGCCAGCAGCTTAACAGGGGGCGATCAGCCCCAGCATTTT.

V usage is TRBV2 and J usage is TRBJ2-1, with D perhaps TRBD2 (6 bases). From germline, CDR1 is SNHLY and CDR2 FYNNEI. This CDR3 region has 16 residues. The V gene lost 6 bases and the J gene lost 0 bases, with 15 bases spanning the gap. CDR3 sequence (DNA): TGTGCCAGCAGGCGGGACGGCATGAGCTCCTACAATGAGCAGTTCTTC. Its translation is CASRRDGMSSYNEQFF.

The genes are TRBV19 and TRBJ1-4, with TRBD1 identical over 8 bases. The germline V gene has CDR1 LNHDA and CDR2 SQIVND (reference sequence). The CDR3 covers 15 residues. Germline trimming cut 3 bases from V and 6 bases from J; bases unmatched to any gene: 6. The CDR3 is CASSIAGRGHEKLFF. CDR3 nucleotide sequence: TGTGCCAGTAGTATCGCGGGCAGGGGGCATGAAAAACTGTTTTTT.

The chain employs TRBV27 and TRBJ1-1, with 9 positions matching TRBD1. The V gene's germline CDR1 is MNHEY and CDR2 SMNVEV (reference sequence). The ends lost 5 bases at V and 5 bases at J; junction bases unmatched: 6. The CDR3 loop spans 14 amino acids. The CDR3 DNA reads as TGTGCCAGCAGTGCGGACAGGGGATCTACTGAAGCTTTCTTT. It translates to CASSADRGSTEAFF.

V is TRBV4-1 and J is TRBJ2-5; the match to TRBD2 covers 15 bases. Germline V lookup: CDR1 MGHRA, CDR2 YSYEKL. The ends lost 4 bases at V and 5 bases at J; junction bases unmatched: 2. This CDR3 has 15 residues. CDR3 region: CASSRTSGGGETQYF. CDR3 coding DNA: TGCGCCAGCAGCCGGACTAGCGGGGGGGGTGAGACCCAGTACTTC.

The table lists this clone with a few counts. CDR3 coding DNA: TGTGCCAGCAGCTTATCGGGACAGGGGACCCATGGCTACACCTTC. Translation gives CASSLSGQGTHGYTF. This rearrangement joins TRBV7-9 to TRBJ1-2; 10 bases fit TRBD1. J lost 6 bases, V lost 2 bases, and 6 bases had no gene match. CDR3 length: 15 amino acids. The germline gives CDR1 SEHNR, CDR2 FQNEAQ (reference sequence). The full variable domain, in which reference TRBV7-9 and TRBJ1-2 provide the parts outside the CDR3, is DTGVSQNPRHKITKRGQNVTFRCDPISEHNRLYWYRQTLGQGPEFLTYFQNEAQLEKSRLLSDRFSAERPKGSFSTLEIQRTEQGDSAMYLCASSLSGQGTHGYTFGSGTRLTVV.

V and J are TRBV27 and TRBJ1-2; 7 bases line up with TRBD1. CDR1 is MNHEY and CDR2 is SMNVEV in the germline V gene (reference sequence). The CDR3 consists of 15 residues. V was clipped by 4 bases and J by 4 bases; unmatched bases: 9. CDR3 in amino acids: CASSSPGGSVYGYTF. The CDR3 nucleotides are TGTGCCAGCAGTTCCCCAGGGGGTTCCGTCTATGGCTACACCTTC.

The J gene is TRBJ1-2, the V gene TRBV7-8, with TRBD1 matching 12 bases. This CDR3 is 15 amino acids long. With V trimmed by 4 bases and J by 6 bases, 6 bases remained unmatched. From germline, CDR1 is SGHVS and CDR2 FQNEAQ. CDR3 in DNA: TGTGCCAGCAGCTCCGACCGGGACAGGGGGCATGGCTACACCTTC. As protein: CASSSDRDRGHGYTF.

The chain joins TRBV7-9 to TRBJ1-2, with a weak D call TRBD1 (5 bases). V was pared by 5 bases and J by 5 bases, with 15 bases between. From germline, CDR1 is SEHNR and CDR2 FQNEAQ (reference sequence). The CDR3 covers 14 residues. The CDR3 spells CASSPAGTEYGYTF. CDR3 nucleotides: TGTGCCAGCAGCCCCGCCGGGACTGAGTATGGCTACACCTTC.

The chain couples TRBV9 to TRBJ2-3; 8 bases line up with TRBD2. The CDR3 sequence is 15 residues long. V dropped 2 bases and J dropped 1; count of bases not matched to a gene: 3. Germline CDR1 SGDLS, CDR2 YYNGEE. The CDR3 DNA sequence: TGTGCCAGCAGCGTCGTTAGCGGGGGCACAGATACGCAGTATTTT. Protein sequence: CASSVVSGGTDTQYF.

The chain recombines TRBV30 with TRBJ1-1, with 9 bases lining up with TRBD1. There are 13 residues in the CDR3. The germline V gene encodes CDR1 GTSNPN and CDR2 SVGIG (reference sequence). With 4 bases clipped from V and 6 bases from J, the junction kept 6 bases outside the gene matches. As DNA, the CDR3 is TGTGCCTGGAACCGGGACAGGGCTTCTGAAGCTTTCTTT. The encoded protein is CAWNRDRASEAFF.

The chain uses TRBV25-1 and TRBJ2-7; 10 bases are a match to TRBD1. V lost 5 bases to trimming and J lost 3 bases; unmatched junction nucleotides: 4. The V gene's germline CDR1 is MGHDK and CDR2 SYGVNS. The CDR3 totals 14 residues. The CDR3, as DNA: TGTGCCAGCAGTTCAAGGACAGGGGGCTACGAGCAGTACTTC. This translates into CASSSRTGGYEQYF.